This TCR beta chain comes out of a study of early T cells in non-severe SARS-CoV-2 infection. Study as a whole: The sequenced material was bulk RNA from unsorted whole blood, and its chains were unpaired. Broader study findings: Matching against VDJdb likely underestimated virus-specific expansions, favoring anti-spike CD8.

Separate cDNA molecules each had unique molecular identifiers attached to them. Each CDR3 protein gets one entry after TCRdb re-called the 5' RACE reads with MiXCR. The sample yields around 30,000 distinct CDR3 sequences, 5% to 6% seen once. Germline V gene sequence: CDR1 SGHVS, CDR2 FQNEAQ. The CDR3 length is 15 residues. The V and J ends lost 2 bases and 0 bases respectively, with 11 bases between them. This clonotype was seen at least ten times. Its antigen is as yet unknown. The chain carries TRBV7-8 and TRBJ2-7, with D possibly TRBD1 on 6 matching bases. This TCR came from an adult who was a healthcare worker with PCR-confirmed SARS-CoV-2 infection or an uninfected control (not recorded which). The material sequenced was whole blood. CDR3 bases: TGTGCCAGCAGCTTACCCACAGGGTCCTCCTACGAGCAGTACTTC. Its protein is CASSLPTGSSYEQYF.